This record looks at one T cell receptor (beta chain) sequence and its context. Its antigen is as yet unknown. The data derive from a study of cytotoxic CD8 clonotypes in ibrutinib-treated CLL. Some clones are missing from TCRdb's copy, which holds only in-frame ones; the method was immunoSEQ multiplex PCR. In the table there are about 92,000 clones, about 74% of which are singletons. Study conclusions and caveats: T-cell clonality at baseline went above that of age-matched healthy donors and rose and fell with circulating CD8+ T-cell counts.

The specimen comprised PBMCs, sampled after 24 months of ibrutinib treatment. This receptor was taken from a human donor with chronic lymphocytic leukemia.

The CDR3 protein is CASSEWGQAAGKHEKLFF. As DNA, the CDR3 is TGTGCCAGCAGTGAATGGGGACAGGCGGCCGGTAAACATGAAAAACTGTTTTTT. The J gene is TRBJ1-4, the V gene TRBV25-1; 8 nucleotides line up with TRBD1. The CDR3 length is 18 residues. The J segment lost 6 bases and the V segment lost 1 base, leaving 13 bases of the junction unmatched. From germline, CDR1 is MGHDK and CDR2 SYGVNS.